These 26 T cell receptor beta chains share one sample of origin, sequenced in a study of T cells after yellow fever vaccination. MiXCR, applied by TCRdb to the 5' RACE reads, yields one record per CDR3 protein. The sample has hundreds of thousands of distinct CDR3 sequences, approximately 13% seen once. Sample: CD4+ T cells sorted from PBMCs, taken 15 days after the yellow fever booster vaccination. Every receptor here comes from a man younger than 30 who received the YFV17D yellow fever vaccine.

This clonotype was counted between two and nine times. The chain carries TRBV5-1 and TRBJ2-1, with 9 bases matching TRBD1. The CDR3 contains 17 residues. In germline, CDR1 is SGHRS, CDR2 YFSETQ. The J segment lost 4 bases and the V segment lost 4 bases, leaving 12 bases of the junction unmatched. This chain's CDR3 is CASSANTGGSGYNEQFF. The CDR3 DNA reads TGCGCCAGCAGCGCGAACACAGGGGGCTCCGGATACAATGAGCAGTTCTTC.

V gene TRBV18 combines with J gene TRBJ2-7, with 12 positions matching TRBD2. The CDR3 length is 19 residues. CDR1 is KGHSH, CDR2 LQKENI, per germline. The V and J ends lost 1 base and 0 bases, in that order; junction bases with no gene match: 10. DNA of the CDR3: TGTGCCAGCTCACCACGGACTAGCGGGGCCCCCTCGGGCTCCTACGAGCAGTACTTC. It is translated as CASSPRTSGAPSGSYEQYF.

Only a few counts were recorded for this clonotype. This chain joins TRBV3-1 and TRBJ2-7, with 9 bases fitting TRBD1. V shed 4 bases, J shed 4 bases, and the junction held 5 bases outside the gene matches. The CDR3 spans 14 residues. Germline lookup yields CDR1 LGHDT and CDR2 YNNKEL (reference sequence). The CDR3 sequence: CASSPGTGIYEQYV. The CDR3 region has the DNA TGTGCCAGCAGCCCCGGGACAGGGATTTACGAGCAGTACGTC.

The V and J genes are TRBV12-3 or TRBV12-4 and TRBJ1-3; no firm D call. The germline V and J ends were trimmed by 7 bases and 4 bases, with 5 bases remaining between them. This CDR3 is built from 11 residues. The CDR3 region is CASIGGNTIYF. The CDR3 nucleotides are TGTGCCAGCATTGGGGGAAACACCATATATTTT.

The V gene is TRBV7-3, the J gene TRBJ1-1, with 7 bases aligning to TRBD1. CDR1 SGHTA and CDR2 FQGTGA come from the germline V gene. V trimming: 5 bases; J trimming: 6 bases; junction bases outside the gene matches: 9. The CDR3 sequence is 14 residues long. CDR3 DNA: TGTGCCAGCAGCATCGAGACAGGGTCGGCTGAAGCTTTCTTT. It specifies CASSIETGSAEAFF.

The genes are TRBV7-9 and TRBJ1-1, with D maybe TRBD1 (6 bases). From germline, CDR1 is SEHNR and CDR2 FQNEAQ (reference sequence). CDR3 length: 14 residues. V lost 3 bases, J lost 2 bases, and 10 bases lay in between. The CDR3 DNA reads TGTGCCAGCAGCTTCCAACAGGGAAACACTGAAGCTTTCTTT. Its protein is CASSFQQGNTEAFF.

This clonotype has just a few counts. The chain couples TRBV10-3 to TRBJ1-6, with TRBD1 as a possible D gene (5 bases). The CDR3 contains 13 residues. Germline V gives CDR1 ENHRY, CDR2 SYGVKD. V lost 6 bases, J lost 6 bases, and 9 bases lay in between. CDR3 nucleotide sequence: TGTGCCATCAGACCCGACAGTAATTCACCCCTCCACTTT. Translating gives CAIRPDSNSPLHF.

This chain links TRBV4-2 with TRBJ2-7; 8 positions match TRBD2. The germline CDR1 and CDR2 sequences are LGHNA and YNFKEQ. The V segment lost 0 bases and the J segment 5 bases; nucleotides outside the gene matches: 9. This CDR3 is built from 16 residues. The CDR3 here is CASSQDWGGGKNEQYF. The CDR3, as DNA: TGTGCCAGCAGCCAAGATTGGGGCGGGGGGAAGAACGAGCAGTACTTC.

The table lists this clonotype with a few counts. The chain recombines TRBV28 with TRBJ1-1, with D unresolved. V gave up 8 bases and J gave up 4 bases, with 8 bases separating them. CDR3 length: 11 amino acids. CDR1 is MDHEN and CDR2 is SYDVKM in the germline V gene. CDR3 nucleotide sequence: TGTGCCAGCCTCAGGACCACTGAAGCTTTCTTT. Protein: CASLRTTEAFF.

This sequence joins TRBV28 and TRBJ2-7; a possible D gene is TRBD2 (6 bases). The germline CDR1 and CDR2 sequences are MDHEN and SYDVKM. Deletions cut 5 bases from V and 5 bases from J, with 16 bases between. This CDR3 contains 14 residues. The CDR3 sequence: CASSPAPRRDEQYV. The CDR3 DNA reads as TGTGCCAGCAGTCCCGCTCCAAGGAGGGACGAGCAGTACGTC.

This clonotype was counted a few times. The CDR3 protein is CASSHSLGNEQFF. CDR3 nucleotide sequence: TGTGCCAGCAGCCATTCCCTGGGGAATGAGCAGTTCTTC. The V call is TRBV14, the J call TRBJ2-1; D gene uncertain. Per germline, CDR1 SGHDN and CDR2 FVKESK. The CDR3 is 13 amino acids. Trimming pared 3 bases from V and 7 bases from J, leaving 10 bases between. The full variable domain, its missing parts supplied by reference TRBV14 and TRBJ2-1, is EAGVTQFPSHSVIEKGQTVTLRCDPISGHDNLYWYRRVMGKEIKFLLHFVKESKQDESGMPNNRFLAERTGGTYSTLKVQPAELEDSGVYFCASSHSLGNEQFFGPGTRLTVL.

The table lists this clonotype with many counts. This chain uses TRBV20-1 with TRBJ2-3; 7 bases line up with TRBD2. This CDR3 contains 13 residues. CDR1 is DFQATT, CDR2 SNEGSKA, per germline (reference sequence). CDR3 nucleotide sequence: TGCAGGGTACTAGCGCCTAGCACAGATACGCAGTATTTT. It translates to CRVLAPSTDTQYF.

This clonotype has more than one count but fewer than ten. V usage is TRBV19 and J usage is TRBJ1-5; TRBD1 is a possible D gene (5 bases). The germline gives CDR1 LNHDA, CDR2 SQIVND (reference sequence). With 5 bases removed from V and 6 bases from J, the gap between germline ends came to 11 bases. The CDR3 is 13 amino acids. In DNA, the CDR3 is TGTGCCAGTAGTTCTGCGGGGACTCAGCCCCAGCATTTT. This encodes CASSSAGTQPQHF.

The genes are TRBV10-2 and TRBJ2-5; 9 nucleotides match TRBD2. Germline V gene lookup returns CDR1 WSHSY and CDR2 SAAADI. This CDR3 is built from 14 residues. J was trimmed by 1 base and V by 8 bases; bases with no gene match: 5. Written as DNA, the CDR3 is TGCGCCAGCGCGCTAGCGGGGCGCCAAGAGACCCAGTACTTC. It encodes CASALAGRQETQYF.

The table lists this clonotype with a few counts. The rearrangement uses TRBV25-1 and TRBJ2-5, with 7 nucleotides matching TRBD2. The V gene end was trimmed by 6 bases and the J gene end by 2 bases; junction bases not matched to a gene: 6. CDR1 MGHDK and CDR2 SYGVNS come from the germline V gene. CDR3 length: 14 amino acids. For the CDR3, the DNA is TGTGCCAGCAGCGGGGGGAGGGCGCAAGAGACCCAGTACTTC. Translating it yields CASSGGRAQETQYF.

The chain employs TRBV5-1 and TRBJ2-7; D is unclear. Trimming pared 0 bases from V and 1 base from J, leaving 8 bases between. In germline, CDR1 is SGHRS, CDR2 YFSETQ. This CDR3 is built from 14 residues. The CDR3 spells CASSLVAESYEQYF. The CDR3 DNA reads TGCGCCAGCAGCTTGGTGGCGGAATCCTACGAGCAGTACTTC.

In this sample, this clonotype turned up a few times. The V call is TRBV5-1, the J call TRBJ1-2; D unresolved. The CDR3 loop spans 12 amino acids. CDR1 SGHRS and CDR2 YFSETQ come from the germline V gene. V was clipped by 4 bases and J by 4 bases, with 8 bases between them. The CDR3 nucleotides read TGCGCCAGCAGCCCCTATCGCTATGGCTACACCTTC. It yields the protein CASSPYRYGYTF.

The chain employs TRBV9 and TRBJ2-5; D perhaps matches TRBD1 (5 bases). The CDR3 spans 13 residues. V was clipped by 2 bases and J by 5 bases, with 10 bases between them. Per the germline V gene, CDR1 is SGDLS and CDR2 is YYNGEE. In DNA, the CDR3 is TGTGCCAGCAGCGTTCTAGGGGTGGAGACCCAGTACTTC. Protein: CASSVLGVETQYF.

This clonotype has more than one count but fewer than ten. The chain is built from TRBV24-1 and TRBJ2-5; either TRBD1 or TRBD2 may fit D (5 bases each). CDR3 length equals 16 residues. V shed 3 bases and J shed 7 bases, with 20 bases lying between them. CDR1 is KGHDR and CDR2 is SFDVKD in the germline V gene. DNA for the CDR3: TGTGCCACCAGTGATCCAGGAAGGGGCCTTCGGGGGACCCAGTACTTC. Residues: CATSDPGRGLRGTQYF.

CDR3: CASRHLQSAEAFF. CDR3 DNA sequence: TGTGCCAGCAGACACTTACAGAGCGCTGAAGCTTTCTTT. This sequence joins TRBV3-1 and TRBJ1-1; D is ambiguous. The CDR3 has 13 residues. The germline V gene has CDR1 LGHDT and CDR2 YNNKEL (reference sequence). V lost 6 bases to trimming and J lost 6 bases, with 14 bases between them.

This chain uses TRBV7-2 with TRBJ2-7, with a weak D call TRBD2 (5 bases). Trimming removed 8 bases at V and 0 bases at J, with 14 bases between. The CDR3 is 14 residues long. The V gene's germline CDR1 is SGHTA and CDR2 FQGNSA. CDR3 sequence (DNA): TGTGCCAGCGGTGAGGGCACAAACTCCTACGAGCAGTACTTC. It encodes CASGEGTNSYEQYF.

At least ten counts were recorded for this clonotype. The V gene is TRBV4-1, the J gene TRBJ1-5; D gene ambiguous. This CDR3 is 14 amino acids long. CDR1 and CDR2 (germline): MGHRA, YSYEKL. Trimming took 1 base from V and 8 from J, leaving 12 bases between them. Here the CDR3 DNA reads TGCGCCAGCAGCCAAGTCACACCCGGGGAGCCCCAGCATTTT. Residues: CASSQVTPGEPQHF.

V usage is TRBV15 and J usage is TRBJ2-2, with 9 bases lining up with TRBD2. V dropped 1 base and J dropped 6; count of bases not matched to a gene: 6. This CDR3 is 16 amino acids long. Germline CDR1 is LNHNV and CDR2 is YYDKDF (reference sequence). This CDR3 is CATSRVRAGGAGELFF. The CDR3, as DNA: TGTGCCACCAGCAGAGTGCGAGCGGGGGGCGCCGGGGAGCTGTTTTTT.

This chain uses TRBV12-3 or TRBV12-4 with TRBJ1-5, with D possibly matching TRBD1 (6 bases). Between the trimmed V and J ends, which lost 7 bases and 6 bases, there was a span of 19 bases. This CDR3 is built from 15 residues. This CDR3 is CASNPGQLRSQPQHF. For the CDR3, the DNA is TGTGCCAGCAACCCTGGACAGCTTCGTAGTCAGCCCCAGCATTTT.

In this sample, this clonotype turned up many times. The chain is built from TRBV5-6 and TRBJ2-5; perhaps D is TRBD1 or TRBD2 (5 bases each). Trimming pared 6 bases from V and 5 bases from J, leaving 17 bases between. The V gene's germline CDR1 is SGHDT and CDR2 YYEEEE. This CDR3 contains 14 residues. The CDR3 is CASIFRGGSETQYF. CDR3 coding DNA: TGTGCCAGCATCTTCCGTGGGGGTTCTGAGACCCAGTACTTC.

This rearrangement joins TRBV11-2 to TRBJ1-4; 10 nucleotides line up with TRBD1. The CDR3 contains 17 residues. The germline V gene has CDR1 SGHAT and CDR2 FQNNGV. Trimming at V came to 2 bases and at J to 8 bases, leaving 11 bases not matched to a gene. The CDR3 bases are TGTGCCAGCAGCTTAAGCCTGTCGTGGGACAGGGGAGAAAAACTGTTTTTT. Amino acids: CASSLSLSWDRGEKLFF.